This T cell receptor (beta chain) derives from a study of T cell responses to AZD1222 COVID-19 vaccine. Overall study results and limits: Only a handful of AZD1222 recipients were seropositive at baseline. After the peak T cell response, and only then, were repertoires sampled. Epitopes outside B.1.351 and B.1.1.7 mutated regions reportedly drew nearly half of spike TCRs.

A note on this clone: What it recognizes is unknown. No DNA is shown, since the ends of the CDR3 on it are uncertain; the CDR3 is the one TCRdb lists.

The protocol was immunoSEQ multiplex PCR, while the TCRdb copy is restricted to in-frame clones and leaves out a portion. The sample has around 95,000 clones; about 90% are singletons. The sequence was obtained from an adult in good health. Source: peripheral blood, taken on day 0 of MenACWY control vaccination.

The CDR3 is CASSKFGGGSYNEQFF. The chain couples TRBV21-1 to TRBJ2-1; the table's D call of TRBD2 was not tested on the DNA. TRBV21-1 is described as a pseudogene. The CDR3 is 16 amino acids in total, end residues counted.